These T cell receptor beta chains were read from a single sample in a study of cytomegalovirus exposure and HLA in healthy donors. Here immunoSEQ multiplex PCR was the method, and the copy in TCRdb shows in-frame clones only, minus some. The sample has more than 140,000 clones; under 70% are singletons. The sample comprised PBMCs. Every receptor here comes from a woman aged 25 to 39 in good health and CMV-seropositive. CDR3s include the opening cysteine and the closing phenylalanine or tryptophan. A D gene is named only where the DNA matches it firmly. Not all rows give a size; the values are once, few, many and, for expanded clones, a class.

.	TRBJ1-3	TRBV5-1	TRBD1	TGCGCCAGCAGCGCCTGGACAGGCTCTGGAAACACCATATATTTT	CASSAWTGSGNTIYF
once	TRBJ1-6	TRBV2	.	TGTGCCAGCAGTGATGGCCCGGGAGGAACTTCACCCCTCCACTTT	CASSDGPGGTSPLHF
.	TRBJ2-7	TRBV29-1	.	TGCAGCGTTGAAGGGCTAGAGGGTGGTTACGAGCAGTACTTC	CSVEGLEGGYEQYF
once	TRBJ2-2	TRBV5-1	.	TGCGCCAGCAGCCTACAGGGCAACACCGGGGAGCTGTTTTTT	CASSLQGNTGELFF
.	TRBJ2-1	TRBV5-1	.	TGCGCCAGCAGCTTGTCCCAGCGGGTCTACAATGAGCAGTTCTTC	CASSLSQRVYNEQFF
.	TRBJ1-2	TRBV28	.	TGTGCCAGCGTGGCGGGAAGGGTTGGCTACACCTTC	CASVAGRVGYTF
.	TRBJ2-1	TRBV6-1	.	TGTGCCAGCAGTACAGGGCCGAGCTCCTACAATGAGCAGTTCTTC	CASSTGPSSYNEQFF
few	TRBJ2-7	TRBV5-1	.	TGCGCCAGCAGCTCCGACAGTTTTAACTACGAGCAGTACTTC	CASSSDSFNYEQYF
.	TRBJ1-5	TRBV7-2	TRBD1	TGTGCCAGCAGCTCGCCGGGACAGGGACTGCCCCAGCATTTT	CASSSPGQGLPQHF
once	TRBJ1-5	TRBV7-6	TRBD1	TGTGCCAGCAGCACCGACCCCGGGACAGGAGTCAATCAGCCCCAGCATTTT	CASSTDPGTGVNQPQHF
.	TRBJ2-3	TRBV6-1	TRBD2	TGTGCCAGCAGTGAGAGTTCGCCCGGGACTAGCGGAGATACGCAGTATTTT	CASSESSPGTSGDTQYF
.	TRBJ2-7	TRBV6-1	.	TGTGCCAGCAGTCCTAGCTCCTACGAGCAGTACTTC	CASSPSSYEQYF
.	TRBJ2-5	TRBV5-4	.	TGTGCCAGCAGCCCCGAGGGCCAACTCGAGCGGGAGACCCAGTACTTC	CASSPEGQLERETQYF
.	TRBJ2-3	TRBV19	TRBD1	TGTGCCAGTGCAACAGGGGGCGCTTCCGCAGATACGCAGTATTTT	CASATGGASADTQYF
.	TRBJ2-3	TRBV13	TRBD2	TGTGCCAGCAGCCGTCGTCTAGCGGGAGGGGGAGATACGCAGTATTTT	CASSRRLAGGGDTQYF
few	TRBJ1-2	TRBV5-1	.	TGCGCCAGCAGCTTGGGGGCAGACTATGGCTACACCTTC	CASSLGADYGYTF
.	TRBJ1-2	TRBV5-1	.	TGCGCCAGCAGCTTAGGACAGATTCACTATGGCTACACCTTC	CASSLGQIHYGYTF
.	TRBJ2-2	TRBV7-2	.	TGTGCCAGCACACCCGGCGGGGTTGGCACCGGGGAGCTGTTTTTT	CASTPGGVGTGELFF
.	TRBJ1-3	TRBV19	TRBD1	TGTGCCAGTAGTATTGGGACAGGGGTTAAGGTCCTAGGAAACACCATATATTTT	CASSIGTGVKVLGNTIYF
.	TRBJ1-5	TRBV10-2	.	TGCGCCAGCACCCCCGTTGAGGGAGGACAGCCCCAGCATTTT	CASTPVEGGQPQHF
.	TRBJ1-5	TRBV10-3	.	TGTGCCATCAGTGACTTTCGGACAGTCCCCAATCAGCCCCAGCATTTT	CAISDFRTVPNQPQHF
.	TRBJ1-4	TRBV5-1	TRBD1	TGCGCCAGCAGCTTGGGGACAGGGGATGCAACTAATGAAAAACTGTTTTTT	CASSLGTGDATNEKLFF
few	TRBJ2-2	TRBV5-1	.	TGCGCCAGCAGCTTGCGAGAGTACGGCACCGGGGAGCTGTTTTTT	CASSLREYGTGELFF
.	TRBJ2-1	TRBV2	TRBD2	TGTGCCAGCAGCGGACTAGCGGGGGAGGATGAGCAGTTCTTC	CASSGLAGEDEQFF
.	TRBJ1-1	TRBV7-8	.	TGTGCCAGCAGCCTCGACCAGGGAGGCACTGAAGCTTTCTTT	CASSLDQGGTEAFF
.	TRBJ2-1	TRBV7-2	TRBD1	TGTGCCAGCAGCTTATCCGGACAGGGCCCCCATGAGCAGTTCTTC	CASSLSGQGPHEQFF
once	TRBJ2-3	TRBV5-4	.	TGTGCCAGCGCGGGCGGGACAGATACGCAGTATTTT	CASAGGTDTQYF
.	TRBJ2-7	TRBV6-1	TRBD1	TGTGCCAGCAGTGTAGACAGGGCCTACGAGCAGTACTTC	CASSVDRAYEQYF
.	TRBJ2-7	TRBV5-6	TRBD2	TGTGCCAGCAGCTTGGTGGGAGGGAGTGGTTACGAGCAGTACTTC	CASSLVGGSGYEQYF
.	TRBJ1-1	TRBV9	.	TGTGCCAGCAGCCTACAGGGGAACACTGAAGCTTTCTTT	CASSLQGNTEAFF
.	TRBJ1-4	TRBV13	TRBD1	TGTGCCAGCAGGTTCGGGACAGGGGATGAAAAACTGTTTTTT	CASRFGTGDEKLFF
.	TRBJ1-6	TRBV18	.	TGTGCCAGCTCACCTTCGGGTTATTCACCCCTCCACTTT	CASSPSGYSPLHF
.	TRBJ1-4	TRBV7-8	TRBD1	TGTGCCAGCAGTCCTGACAGGGGTGGTGAAAAACTGTTTTTT	CASSPDRGGEKLFF
.	TRBJ2-1	TRBV19	TRBD2	TGTGCCAGTAGTATTAGCGGGATCAACAATGAGCAGTTCTTC	CASSISGINNEQFF
few	TRBJ1-3	TRBV7-2	TRBD1	TGTGCCAGCAGCCGCACCCCAGGGGGCTTGGCTGGAAACACCATATATTTT	CASSRTPGGLAGNTIYF
.	TRBJ2-1	TRBV7-7	.	TGTGCCAGCAGCTTGGGAGTTAACTCGCACAATGAGCAGTTCTTC	CASSLGVNSHNEQFF
.	TRBJ2-3	TRBV5-1	.	TGCGCCAGCAGCCACGGGATTCTCACAGATACGCAGTATTTT	CASSHGILTDTQYF
.	TRBJ2-1	TRBV13	TRBD2	TGTGCCAGCAGCGTAGGAGCGGGGGGGGATGAGCAGTTCTTC	CASSVGAGGDEQFF
few	TRBJ1-1	TRBV18	.	TGTGCCAGCTCACCAACACAGGGATTTTTCGCTGAAGCTTTCTTT	CASSPTQGFFAEAFF
few	TRBJ1-6	TRBV11-1	.	TGTGCCAGCAGCTTACTGTCCAATTCACCCCTCCACTTT	CASSLLSNSPLHF
.	TRBJ2-1	TRBV9	TRBD2	TGTGCCAGCAGCGGAGGAGGACTAGCGGGAGGACGCTCCTACAATGAGCAGTTCTTC	CASSGGGLAGGRSYNEQFF
.	TRBJ2-7	TRBV4-1	TRBD2	TGCGCCAGCAGCCAAGCTCAAGCGGGGGAGTCCTACGAGCAGTACTTC	CASSQAQAGESYEQYF
.	TRBJ1-3	TRBV6-1	.	TGTGCCTCCCGGGATCTATTGCGAGGAAACACCATATATTTT	CASRDLLRGNTIYF
.	TRBJ2-5	TRBV5-1	.	TGCGCCAGCAGCCTACTGACAGACCAAGAGACCCAGTACTTC	CASSLLTDQETQYF
.	TRBJ2-7	TRBV7-6	TRBD2	TGTGCCAGCAGCTTAGGAGGTTGGGGGAGGGCCGGGGAGCAGTACTTC	CASSLGGWGRAGEQYF
.	TRBJ2-3	TRBV5-1	TRBD1	TGCGCCAGCAGCTCCGGGACAGGGGACCCCACAGATACGCAGTATTTT	CASSSGTGDPTDTQYF
few	TRBJ2-7	TRBV7-9	.	TGTGCCAGCAGCTTATCCAAGGACAACCCCTACGAGCAGTACTTC	CASSLSKDNPYEQYF
.	TRBJ2-7	TRBV13	TRBD2	TGTGCCAGCAGCGGCGGGACTAGCGGGGGGGCTTACGAGCAGTACTTC	CASSGGTSGGAYEQYF
.	TRBJ2-1	TRBV6-5	.	TGTGCCAGCAGTTCCACGGTGGGAAGGGGGCAGTTCTTC	CASSSTVGRGQFF
few	TRBJ2-2	TRBV5-1	TRBD2	TGCGCCAGCAGCTTGAGATCTAGCGGGACCGGGGAGCTGTTTTTT	CASSLRSSGTGELFF
.	TRBJ2-1	TRBV5-4	TRBD1	TGTGCCAGCCTCAGGGACAGCAAAAACAATGAGCAGTTCTTC	CASLRDSKNNEQFF
.	TRBJ2-7	TRBV18	TRBD1	TGTGCCAGCTCGTCTGGACAGGGGAGCGAGCAGTACTTC	CASSSGQGSEQYF
.	TRBJ2-3	TRBV29-1	.	TGCAGCGTTAGGGGCCTAGTTACCCCCGATACGCAGTATTTT	CSVRGLVTPDTQYF
few	TRBJ2-3	TRBV10-2	TRBD2	TGCGCCAGCAGTGACGGCGGGAGGGTGACAGATACGCAGTATTTT	CASSDGGRVTDTQYF
few	TRBJ1-5	TRBV5-8	TRBD1	TGTGCCAGCAGCTTTACCGGGACAGGGCGCCAGCCCCAGCATTTT	CASSFTGTGRQPQHF
.	TRBJ2-5	TRBV5-4	TRBD2	TGTGCCAGCAGCTTTCCGGGACTAGCGGGAGGAGAGACCCAGTACTTC	CASSFPGLAGGETQYF
few	TRBJ2-7	TRBV28	.	TGTGCCAGCGAGGCAAGTGGAGTCTCCTACGAGCAGTACTTC	CASEASGVSYEQYF
.	TRBJ2-7	TRBV7-7	TRBD2	TGTGCTAGCAGTCCCGGTCTGACTAGCGGGGGGCCCTACGAGCAGTACTTC	CASSPGLTSGGPYEQYF
.	TRBJ2-5	TRBV11-2	TRBD1	TGTGCCAGCAGCTTGGAGGGACAGGGGGATCTGGCCCAGTACTTC	CASSLEGQGDLAQYF